A single T cell receptor (beta chain) is shown here with its context. The data were obtained in a study of cytomegalovirus exposure and HLA in healthy donors. Per the germline V gene, CDR1 is ENHRY and CDR2 is SYGVKD. The CDR3 length is 16 residues. V lost 8 bases and J 3 bases, leaving 17 bases between the germline ends. PCR involved 60 Vbeta and 13 Jbeta primers. Here immunoSEQ multiplex PCR was the method, and the copy in TCRdb shows in-frame clones only, minus some. This table has about 110,000 clones, roughly 83% appearing once. This receptor was identified in a woman younger than 30 in good health and CMV-seropositive. This chain uses TRBV10-3 with TRBJ2-6; possibly TRBD1 for D (5 bases). The sequenced material came from PBMCs. For the CDR3, the DNA is TGTGCCATCGCTGACACAAGGGGTGATGGGGCCAACGTCCTGACTTTC. Residues: CAIADTRGDGANVLTF.